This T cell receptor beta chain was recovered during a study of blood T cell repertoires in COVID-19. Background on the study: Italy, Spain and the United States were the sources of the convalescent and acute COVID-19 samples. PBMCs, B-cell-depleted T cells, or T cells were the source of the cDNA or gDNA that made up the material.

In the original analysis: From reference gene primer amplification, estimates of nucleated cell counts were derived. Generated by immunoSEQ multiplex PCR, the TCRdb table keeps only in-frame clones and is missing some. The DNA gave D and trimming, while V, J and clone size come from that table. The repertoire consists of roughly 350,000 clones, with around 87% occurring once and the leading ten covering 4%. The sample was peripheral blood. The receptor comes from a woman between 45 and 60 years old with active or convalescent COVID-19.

The CDR3: CASSTSGNTEAFF. Here the CDR3 DNA reads TGTGCCAGTAGTACATCAGGGAACACTGAAGCTTTCTTT. The chain uses TRBV19 and TRBJ1-1; D call uncertain. The CDR3 has 13 amino acids. The germline V gene has CDR1 LNHDA and CDR2 SQIVND (reference sequence). Trimming took 4 bases from V and 1 from J, leaving 7 bases between them.